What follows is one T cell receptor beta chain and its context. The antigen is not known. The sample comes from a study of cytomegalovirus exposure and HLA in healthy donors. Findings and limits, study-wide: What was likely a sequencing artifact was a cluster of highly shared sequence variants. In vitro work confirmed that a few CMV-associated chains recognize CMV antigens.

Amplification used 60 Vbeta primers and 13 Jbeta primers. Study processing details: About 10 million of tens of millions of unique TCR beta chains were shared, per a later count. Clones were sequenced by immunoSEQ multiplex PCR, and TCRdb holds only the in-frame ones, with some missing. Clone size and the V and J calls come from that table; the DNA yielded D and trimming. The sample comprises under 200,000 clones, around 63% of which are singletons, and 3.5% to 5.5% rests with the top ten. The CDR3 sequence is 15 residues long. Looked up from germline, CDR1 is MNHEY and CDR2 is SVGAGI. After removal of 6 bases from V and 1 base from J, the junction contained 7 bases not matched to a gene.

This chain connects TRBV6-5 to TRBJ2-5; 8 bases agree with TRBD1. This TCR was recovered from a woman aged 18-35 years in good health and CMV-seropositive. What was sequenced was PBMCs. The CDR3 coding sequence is TGTGCCAGCAGACTGACAGGGGAGGTCCAAGAGACCCAGTACTTC. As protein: CASRLTGEVQETQYF.